This TCR beta chain stems from a study of shared clonotypes between healthy human individuals (dated by TCRdb to 2019 to 2021). At the level of the whole study: A couple of women and a few men aged 18 to 49 years were included in the cohort. For each donor, CD4 naive and CD4 memory were each run on three plates, CD8 naive on two plates, and CD8 memory on one plate. Each donor's leukapheresis produced roughly between roughly 0.85 and 10 billion PBMCs. Libraries were prepared and TCR repertoires were sequenced by different laboratories using diverse techniques, in order to increase sequencing depth and limit assay-specific biases. To estimate repertoire size and how much clonotypes are shared between individuals, the study performed deep sequencing of blood TCR repertoires from a handful of healthy adults.

To note about this clone: Its binding antigen is unknown. Per-base quality was not reported, and no clone a single base away is much larger than it.

CD8 naive samples consisted of CD45RO-negative cells that were positively selected for CCR7, yielding a CD45RA+CCR7+ population without TemRA cells. The donors were healthy, HIV-negative adults who had no recently reported acute infections or vaccinations. Every donor was a Caucasian adult living in Nashville, Tennessee, USA. After blood collection by leukapheresis, PBMCs were isolated using Ficoll-Histopaque density gradient centrifugation and then cryopreserved in the vapor phase of liquid nitrogen. Purity and quantity of every magnetically sorted T cell population were checked by analytical flow cytometry. Each sorted fraction had its genomic DNA isolated and then quantified by UV absorbance on a Nanodrop 2000c. Cut back by 0 bases and 7 bases, the V and J ends lie 7 bases apart. Including cysteine and phenylalanine, the CDR3 has 12 amino acids. Of all the DNA, just the CDR3 is kept, 36 bases in frame from base 1. Sequences ENHRY (CDR1) and SYGVKD (CDR2) are obtained from the germline V gene.

TCR CDR3 regions were amplified from genomic DNA by multiplex PCR using the deep immunoSEQ assay. Extracted genomic DNA from each cell subset was spread evenly across all wells of several immunoSEQ 96-well plates, with each plate serving as a replicate. For sorted subsets, each replicate PCR was loaded with around 200 ng genomic DNA, equivalent to roughly 30,000 T cell genomes. Purified libraries were measured with a Qubit 3.0 fluorometer, size-checked on a Bioanalyzer 2100, and measured again with the KAPA Library Quantification kit. Every immunoSEQ 96-well plate was sequenced on a separate single-read 150-cycle Illumina NextSeq 550 flow cell. The original pipeline was this. Because only junctional sequences without quality scores were contained in the immunoSEQ output, filtering matching that applied to full-length reads could not be performed. To assign V/J genes and CDR3, sequences were annotated against IMGT germline references using PyIR, a Python wrapper for IgBLAST v1.9. Any read was removed if the V/J assignment was weak (E-value above 1e-6), the CDR3 was missing, or the read contained stop codons, out-of-frame junctions, or ambiguous translated residues. V3J clonotypes were defined by identical inferred V gene, J gene, and CDR3 amino acid sequence. Percentage overlap between repertoires was computed as shared unique clonotypes divided by the size of the smaller repertoire. Richness of each repertoire was evaluated using RTK rarefaction, the Chao1 estimator, and Recon v2.1 estimates of unobserved clonotypes. OLGA was used to compute generation probabilities for all TCRbeta clonotypes that the gDNA method yielded from a handful of donors. In TCRdb, the immuneACCESS table is reduced to in-frame sequences with V and J assigned. These tables do not hold every clone; where another copy was compared, an unresolved V gene accounts for under half, and the others remain unexplained. V, J and clone size derive from that table, while D and trimming were established from the DNA sequence. The sample data list approximately 810,000 clones, and 90% to 95% of these were observed just once. Less than 25% of the sample lies in the top ten.

Points the paper makes about the study in general: Larger estimated clonotype richness was generally found for naive subsets than for memory subsets. About 4.5% of naive CD4, 3.5% of naive CD8, approximately 2.2% of memory CD4, and about 0.4% of memory CD8 clonotypes were shared across a few donors. Because the study included only a small number of donors, the genetic and exposure-history diversity represented was limited. Pairwise subsampling indicated that sequencing depth was expected to affect the degree of clonotype sharing among donors. Sampling was restricted to blood, and TCR repertoires in tissues likely differ from the TCR repertoires found in blood. Even with the large sequencing depth, rarefaction of the sorted-subset datasets indicated that sequencing was incomplete. Compared with non-shared clonotypes, the clonotypes found in all four sorted-subset donors had higher generation probabilities.

The receptor was isolated from a man under 40 in good health. This chain joins TRBV10-3 to TRBJ2-7; the D gene lacks a confident call. Sequenced material: naive CD8+ T cells sorted from blood. The label giving this sample's cell subset or site can be read as: CD45RA+CCR7+. The DNA is as follows: TGTGCCATCAGTGAGTCGGCTAGGGAGCAGTACTTC. Its coded protein is CAISESAREQYF.